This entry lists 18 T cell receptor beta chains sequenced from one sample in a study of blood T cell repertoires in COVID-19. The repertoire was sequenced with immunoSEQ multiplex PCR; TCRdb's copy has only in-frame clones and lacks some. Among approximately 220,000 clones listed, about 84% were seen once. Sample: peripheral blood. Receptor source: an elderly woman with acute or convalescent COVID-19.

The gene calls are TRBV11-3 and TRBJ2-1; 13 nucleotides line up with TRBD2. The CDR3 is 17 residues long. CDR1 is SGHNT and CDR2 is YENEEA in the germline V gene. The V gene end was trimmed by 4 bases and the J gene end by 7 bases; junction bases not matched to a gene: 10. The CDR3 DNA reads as TGTGCCAGCAGCTCAACTTCGGGACTAGCGGGACAAAATGAGCAGTTCTTC. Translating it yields CASSSTSGLAGQNEQFF.

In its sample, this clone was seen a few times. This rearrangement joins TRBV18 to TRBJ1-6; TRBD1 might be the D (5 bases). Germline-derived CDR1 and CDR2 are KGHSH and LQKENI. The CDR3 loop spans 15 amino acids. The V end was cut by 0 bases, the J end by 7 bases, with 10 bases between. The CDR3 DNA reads TGTGCCAGCTCACCACCGCTGGAGGGGAATTCACCCCTCCACTTT. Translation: CASSPPLEGNSPLHF.

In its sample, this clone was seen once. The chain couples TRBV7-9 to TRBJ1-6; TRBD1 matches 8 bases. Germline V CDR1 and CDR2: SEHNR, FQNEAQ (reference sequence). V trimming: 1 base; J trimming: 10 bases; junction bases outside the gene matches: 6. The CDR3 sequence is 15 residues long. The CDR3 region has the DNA TGTGCCAGCAGCTTAGTTCAGGGGGCTAACTCACCCCTCCACTTT. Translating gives CASSLVQGANSPLHF.

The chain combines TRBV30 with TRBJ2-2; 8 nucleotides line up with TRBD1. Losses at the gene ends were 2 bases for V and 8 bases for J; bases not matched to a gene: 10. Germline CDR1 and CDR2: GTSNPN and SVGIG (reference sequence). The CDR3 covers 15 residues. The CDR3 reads CAWSYGQGAQGELFF. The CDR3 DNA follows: TGTGCCTGGAGTTATGGCCAGGGGGCTCAAGGGGAGCTGTTTTTT.

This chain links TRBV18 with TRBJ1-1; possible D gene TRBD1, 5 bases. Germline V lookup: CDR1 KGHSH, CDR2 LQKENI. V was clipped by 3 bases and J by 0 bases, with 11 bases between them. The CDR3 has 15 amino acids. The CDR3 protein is CASSPSGFLNTEAFF. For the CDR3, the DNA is TGTGCCAGCTCACCGTCAGGGTTTCTGAACACTGAAGCTTTCTTT.

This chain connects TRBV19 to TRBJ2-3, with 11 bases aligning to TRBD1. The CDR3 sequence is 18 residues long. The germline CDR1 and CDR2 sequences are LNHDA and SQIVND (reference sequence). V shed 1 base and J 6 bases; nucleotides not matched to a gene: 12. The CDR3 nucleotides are TGTGCCAGTAGTATAGGGACAGGGGGCGGTAACAAGATGGATACGCAGTATTTT. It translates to CASSIGTGGGNKMDTQYF.

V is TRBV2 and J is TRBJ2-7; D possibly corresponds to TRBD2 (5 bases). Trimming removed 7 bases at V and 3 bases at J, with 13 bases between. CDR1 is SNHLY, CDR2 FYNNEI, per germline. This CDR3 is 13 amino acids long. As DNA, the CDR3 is TGTGCCAGCAAGGACTTTGGGGACTACGAGCAGTACTTC. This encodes CASKDFGDYEQYF.

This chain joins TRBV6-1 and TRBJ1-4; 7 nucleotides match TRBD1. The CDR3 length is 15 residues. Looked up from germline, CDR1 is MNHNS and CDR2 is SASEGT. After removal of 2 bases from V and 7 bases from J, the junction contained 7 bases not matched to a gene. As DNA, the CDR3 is TGTGCCAGCAGTGAACAGGGACAGCTTACTGAAAAACTGTTTTTT. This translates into CASSEQGQLTEKLFF.

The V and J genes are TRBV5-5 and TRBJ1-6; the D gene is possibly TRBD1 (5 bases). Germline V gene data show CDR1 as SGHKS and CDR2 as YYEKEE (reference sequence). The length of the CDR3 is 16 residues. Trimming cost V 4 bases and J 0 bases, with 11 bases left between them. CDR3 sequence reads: CASSLAGDSYNSPLHF. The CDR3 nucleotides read TGTGCCAGCAGCCTAGCGGGGGACTCCTATAATTCACCCCTCCACTTT.

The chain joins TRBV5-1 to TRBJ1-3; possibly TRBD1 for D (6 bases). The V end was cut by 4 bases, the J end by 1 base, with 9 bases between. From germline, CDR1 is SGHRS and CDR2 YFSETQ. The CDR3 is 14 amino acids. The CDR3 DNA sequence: TGCGCCAGCAGCGAACAGGGATCTGGAAACACCATATATTTT. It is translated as CASSEQGSGNTIYF.

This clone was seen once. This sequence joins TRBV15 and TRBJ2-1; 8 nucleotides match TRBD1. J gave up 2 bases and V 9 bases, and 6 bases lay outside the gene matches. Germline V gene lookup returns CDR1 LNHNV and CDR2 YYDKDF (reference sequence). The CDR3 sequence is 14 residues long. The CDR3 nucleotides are TGTGCCACTACGGACAGGGTTACCTACAATGAGCAGTTCTTC. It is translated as CATTDRVTYNEQFF. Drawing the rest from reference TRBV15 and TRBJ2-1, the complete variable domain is DAMVIQNPRYQVTQFGKPVTLSCSQTLNHNVMYWYQQKSSQAPKLLFHYYDKDFNNEADTPDNFQSRRPNTSFCFLDIRSPGLGDTAMYLCATTDRVTYNEQFFGPGTRLTVL.

CDR3 loop: CASSAGFLGGNEQFF. The DNA for the CDR3 is TGTGCCAGCAGCGCGGGGTTTCTGGGGGGGAATGAGCAGTTCTTC. The rearrangement links TRBV9 to TRBJ2-1; the match to TRBD2 covers 7 bases. This CDR3 is 15 amino acids long. Germline V gene sequence: CDR1 SGDLS, CDR2 YYNGEE. Unmatched junction bases numbered 10, after V lost 3 bases and J lost 7 bases.

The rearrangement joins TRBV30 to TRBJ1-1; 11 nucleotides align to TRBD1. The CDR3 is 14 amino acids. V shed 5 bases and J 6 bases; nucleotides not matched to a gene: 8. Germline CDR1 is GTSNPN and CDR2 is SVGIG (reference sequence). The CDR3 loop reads CAWLRTGGKAEAFF. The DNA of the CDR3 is TGTGCCTGGCTAAGGACAGGGGGCAAGGCTGAAGCTTTCTTT.

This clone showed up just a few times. CDR3 region: CASTPGRGERQPQHF. The CDR3 bases are TGTGCCAGTACCCCCGGGAGGGGGGAGCGTCAGCCCCAGCATTTT. The chain links TRBV19 to TRBJ1-5; TRBD1 is a possible D gene (6 bases). The CDR3 covers 15 residues. Trimming cost V 7 bases and J 6 bases, with 19 bases left between them. Germline V gene lookup returns CDR1 LNHDA and CDR2 SQIVND (reference sequence).

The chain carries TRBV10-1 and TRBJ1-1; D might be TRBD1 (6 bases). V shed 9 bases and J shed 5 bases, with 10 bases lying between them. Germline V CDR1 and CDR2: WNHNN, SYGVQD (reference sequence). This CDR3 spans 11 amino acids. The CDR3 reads CASTGSTEAFF. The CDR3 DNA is TGCGCCAGTACAGGGAGTACTGAAGCTTTCTTT.

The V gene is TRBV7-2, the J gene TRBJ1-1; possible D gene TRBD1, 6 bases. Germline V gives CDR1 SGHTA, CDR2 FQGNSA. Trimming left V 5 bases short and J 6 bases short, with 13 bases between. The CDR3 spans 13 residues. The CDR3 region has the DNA TGTGCCAGCAGCGTCCGGGACATTTCTGAAGCTTTCTTT. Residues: CASSVRDISEAFF.

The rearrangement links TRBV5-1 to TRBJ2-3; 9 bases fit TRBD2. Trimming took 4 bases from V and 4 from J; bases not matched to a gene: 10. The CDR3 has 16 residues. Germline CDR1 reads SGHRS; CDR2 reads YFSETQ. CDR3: CASSPMGSGSPDTQYF. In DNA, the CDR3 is TGCGCCAGCAGCCCGATGGGTAGCGGGAGTCCAGATACGCAGTATTTT.

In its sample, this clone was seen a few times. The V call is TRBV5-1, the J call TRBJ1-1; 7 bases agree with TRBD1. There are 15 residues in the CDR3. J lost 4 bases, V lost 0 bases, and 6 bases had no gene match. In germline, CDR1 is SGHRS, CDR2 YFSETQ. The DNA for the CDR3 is TGCGCCAGCAGCTTGGAGACAGGGTTACGCACTGAAGCTTTCTTT. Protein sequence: CASSLETGLRTEAFF. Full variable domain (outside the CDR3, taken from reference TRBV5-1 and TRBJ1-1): KAGVTQTPRYLIKTRGQQVTLSCSPISGHRSVSWYQQTPGQGLQFLFEYFSETQRNKGNFPGRFSGRQFSNSRSEMNVSTLELGDSALYLCASSLETGLRTEAFFGQGTRLTVV.